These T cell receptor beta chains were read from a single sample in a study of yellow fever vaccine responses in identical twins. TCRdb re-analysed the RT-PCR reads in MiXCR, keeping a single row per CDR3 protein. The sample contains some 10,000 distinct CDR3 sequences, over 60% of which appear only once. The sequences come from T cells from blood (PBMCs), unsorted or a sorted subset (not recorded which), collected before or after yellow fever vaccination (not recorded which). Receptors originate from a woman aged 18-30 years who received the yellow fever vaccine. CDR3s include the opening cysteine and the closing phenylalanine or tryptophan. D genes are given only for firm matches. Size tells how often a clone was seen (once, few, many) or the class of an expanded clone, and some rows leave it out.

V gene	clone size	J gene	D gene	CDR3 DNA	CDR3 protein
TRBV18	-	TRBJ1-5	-	TGTGCCAGCTCACCATTTAAAATTGATAGCAATCAGCCCCAGCATTTT	CASSPFKIDSNQPQHF
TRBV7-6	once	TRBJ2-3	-	TGTGCCAGCAGCTTAGGGAGCGGCACAAGCACAGATACGCAGTATTTT	CASSLGSGTSTDTQYF
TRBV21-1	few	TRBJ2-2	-	TGTGCCAGCAGCAAACCGACTGAGGGGACCGGGGAGCTGTTTTTT	CASSKPTEGTGELFF
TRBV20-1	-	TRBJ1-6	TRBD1	TGCAGTGCTTTGGGACAGGGCTGGTATAATTCACCCCTCCACTTT	CSALGQGWYNSPLHF
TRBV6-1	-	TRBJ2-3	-	TGTGCCAGTGGTAAGGAAATGAGCACAGATACGCAGTATTTT	CASGKEMSTDTQYF
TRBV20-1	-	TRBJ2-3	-	TGCAGTGCTATGGGGCGGGCTGAGGGAGATACGCAGTATTTT	CSAMGRAEGDTQYF
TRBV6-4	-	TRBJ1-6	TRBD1	TGTGCCACACGGACAGGGGGCTATAATTCACCCCTCCACTTT	CATRTGGYNSPLHF
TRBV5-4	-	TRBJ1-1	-	TGTGCCAGCAGGCACCCTGGGGACACTGAAGCTTTCTTT	CASRHPGDTEAFF
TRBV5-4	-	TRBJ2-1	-	TGTGCCAGCAGCTACAGGGAGAATGAGCAGTTCTTC	CASSYRENEQFF
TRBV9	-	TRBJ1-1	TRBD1	TGTGCCAGCAGCTCCCGGACAGGGCCGAACACTGAAGCTTTCTTT	CASSSRTGPNTEAFF
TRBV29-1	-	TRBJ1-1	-	TGCAGCGTTGGCCCGTGGGTACAGGGCTCGAACACTGAAGCTTTCTTT	CSVGPWVQGSNTEAFF
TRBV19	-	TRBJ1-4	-	TGTGCCAGTAGTAGCCGGCGTGGGGAAAAACTGTTTTTT	CASSSRRGEKLFF
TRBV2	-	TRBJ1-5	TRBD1	TGTGCCAGCAGTGAATGGGGACAGGGGGGGGATCAGCCCCAGCATTTT	CASSEWGQGGDQPQHF
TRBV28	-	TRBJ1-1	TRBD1	TGTGCCAGCAGTTTCCTGGGACAGGGGGTATTGACTGAAGCTTTCTTT	CASSFLGQGVLTEAFF
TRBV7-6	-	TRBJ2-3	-	TGTGCCAGCAGCTTATTCTCGGACCTAATCACAGATACGCAGTATTTT	CASSLFSDLITDTQYF
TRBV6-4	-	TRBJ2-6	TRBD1	TGTGCCAGCAGTGACGAGCGGACAGGGGGTTCTGGGGCCAACGTCCTGACTTTC	CASSDERTGGSGANVLTF
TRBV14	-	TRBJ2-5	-	TGTGCCAGCAGCCTACGAGATACCAGGGGGGTCGGGGAGACCCAGTACTTC	CASSLRDTRGVGETQYF
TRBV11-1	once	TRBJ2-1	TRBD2	TGTGCCAGCAGCTTCTCAGCGGGATCTCCCACTATATTCGATGAGCAGTTCTTC	CASSFSAGSPTIFDEQFF
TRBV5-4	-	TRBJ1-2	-	TGTGCCAGCAGCTTGGACAGCTATGGCTACACCTTC	CASSLDSYGYTF
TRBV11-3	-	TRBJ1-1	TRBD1	TGTGCCAGCAGCCTCATCCCCGGAGGGACAGGGTGGGCCACTGAAGCTTTCTTT	CASSLIPGGTGWATEAFF
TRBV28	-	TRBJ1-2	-	TGTGCCAGCAGTCTCCCCCGGCGGGGCCTCTATCGCTACACCTTC	CASSLPRRGLYRYTF
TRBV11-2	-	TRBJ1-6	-	TGTGCCAGCAGCGACATTCGGTTCTCACCCCTCCACTTT	CASSDIRFSPLHF
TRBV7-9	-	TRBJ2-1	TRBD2	TGTGCCAGCAGCTCACGGACTAGCGGGAGATACAATGAGCAGTTCTTC	CASSSRTSGRYNEQFF
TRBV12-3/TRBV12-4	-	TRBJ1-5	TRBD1	TGTGCCAGCAGGGGGACAGGGAGACAGCCCCAGCATTTT	CASRGTGRQPQHF
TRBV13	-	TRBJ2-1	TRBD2	TGTGCCAGCAAATATGGGGGAGGGTCCAGCAATGAGCAGTTCTTC	CASKYGGGSSNEQFF
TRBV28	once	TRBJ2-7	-	TGTGCCAGCAGTTTATGGCCCAGACGCTCCTACGAGCAGTACTTC	CASSLWPRRSYEQYF
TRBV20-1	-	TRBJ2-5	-	TGCAGTGCCCCCCCGCTCCTCGGGGGATACTTC	CSAPPLLGGYF
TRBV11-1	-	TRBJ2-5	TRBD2	TGTGCCAGCAGCTTTCCGGGACTAGCGGGAGAGGAGACCCAGTACTTC	CASSFPGLAGEETQYF
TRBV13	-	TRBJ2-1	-	TGTGCCAGCAGCTACCAGGTTAACAATGAGCAGTTCTTC	CASSYQVNNEQFF
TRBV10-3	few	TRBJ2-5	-	TGTGCCATCAGTGGGGTTCCGGGACACCAACAAGAGACCCAGTACTTC	CAISGVPGHQQETQYF
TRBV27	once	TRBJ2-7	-	TGTGCCAGCAGTTTAGGTTTGGCCTACGAGCAGTACTTC	CASSLGLAYEQYF
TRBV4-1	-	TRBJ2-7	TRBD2	TGCGCCAGCAGCCCTGTTGGACTAGCGGACGCCTACGAGCAGTACTTC	CASSPVGLADAYEQYF
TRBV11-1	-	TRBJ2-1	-	TGTGCCAGCAGCTTAGGGTTTGCGCGGGATTTTCGAGATGAGCAGTTCTTC	CASSLGFARDFRDEQFF
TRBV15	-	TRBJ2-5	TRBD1	TGTGCCACCACTGAGAGGGGGCTAGGAGAGACCCAGTACTTC	CATTERGLGETQYF
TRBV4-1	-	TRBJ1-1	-	TGCGCCAGCAGCCATCAGGAGAACACTGAAGCTTTCTTT	CASSHQENTEAFF
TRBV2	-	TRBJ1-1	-	TGTGCCAGCTTTCGCAGGGTGGCTGAAGCTTTCTTT	CASFRRVAEAFF
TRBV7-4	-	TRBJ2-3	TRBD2	TGTGCCAGCACCTTAGCGGGAGGCGGGGATACGCAGTATTTT	CASTLAGGGDTQYF
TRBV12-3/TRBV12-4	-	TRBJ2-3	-	TGTGCCAGCAGTTTTGCTACAGCGGATACGCAGTATTTT	CASSFATADTQYF
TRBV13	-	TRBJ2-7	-	TGTGTGTCTGGAGACTCCTACGAGCAGTACTTC	CVSGDSYEQYF
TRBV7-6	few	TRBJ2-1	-	TGTGCCAGCAGCTTAGCGGGAGAAACAAATGAGCAGTTCTTC	CASSLAGETNEQFF
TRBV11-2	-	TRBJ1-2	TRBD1	TGTGCCAGCAGCCCCGATTGGACAGGGATCTATGGCTACACCTTC	CASSPDWTGIYGYTF
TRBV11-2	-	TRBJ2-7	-	TGTGCCAGCAGCTTAAATCGACTTTACGAGCAGTACTTC	CASSLNRLYEQYF
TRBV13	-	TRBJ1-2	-	TGTGCCAGCATGGATACAGACTATGGCTACACCTTC	CASMDTDYGYTF
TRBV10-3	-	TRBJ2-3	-	TGTGCCATCAGTGCGGGAAACACAGATACGCAGTATTTT	CAISAGNTDTQYF
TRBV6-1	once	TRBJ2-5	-	TGTGCCAGCAGTACATACGACTCGGAGACCCAGTACTTC	CASSTYDSETQYF
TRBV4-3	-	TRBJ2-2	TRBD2	TGCGCCAGCAGCCAAGATCGGGGGGACGCCGGGGAGCTGTTTTTT	CASSQDRGDAGELFF
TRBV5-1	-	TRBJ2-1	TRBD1	TGCGCCAGCAGACTCGGACAGGGGAAAGAGCAGTTCTTC	CASRLGQGKEQFF
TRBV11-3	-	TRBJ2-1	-	TGTGCCAGCAGCCCCAACCGAAATGAGCAGTTCTTC	CASSPNRNEQFF